The T cell receptor (beta chain) under discussion was sequenced for a study of cytotoxic CD8 clonotypes in ibrutinib-treated CLL. Study details: Response sampling occurred after a median around 12 months of treatment (range 6 to 36). Study outcomes and limitations: Clonality increased at ibrutinib response and stayed stable in sustained remission. At progression, however, it fell back toward baseline. Patients had baseline clonality above age-matched healthy donors, and this clonality moved with circulating CD8+ T-cell counts.

As to this clone: Its matching antigen is unknown.

The protocol was immunoSEQ multiplex PCR, while the TCRdb copy is restricted to in-frame clones and leaves out a portion. The profile covers around 91,000 clones, with more than 70% appearing a single time and under 6.5% taken by the ten largest. The CDR3 is made up of 15 amino acids. Trimming cost V 0 bases and J 1 base; bases outside gene matches: 0. Looked up from germline, CDR1 is MNHEY and CDR2 is SVGAGI. The sequenced sample was PBMCs, obtained before ibrutinib treatment. This receptor was obtained from a human donor with chronic lymphocytic leukemia. The V gene is TRBV6-5, the J gene TRBJ2-5, with TRBD1 identical over 9 bases. CDR3: CASSYSTGGQETQYF. CDR3 nucleotides: TGTGCCAGCAGTTACTCGACAGGGGGCCAAGAGACCCAGTACTTC.